Below, one T cell receptor beta chain is given with its context. It lacks a known antigen. No much larger clone exists at a distance of one base, and base qualities are not known. CD8 naive samples were CD45RO-negative cells positively selected for CCR7, giving a CD45RA+CCR7+ population that excluded TemRA cells. Donors were healthy HIV-negative adults with no recently reported acute infections or vaccinations. Every donor was a Caucasian adult living in Nashville, Tennessee, USA. Blood was collected by leukapheresis, and PBMCs were isolated by Ficoll-Histopaque density gradient centrifugation and then cryopreserved in liquid nitrogen vapor phase. Purity and quantity of every magnetically sorted T cell population were checked by analytical flow cytometry. Genomic DNA was isolated from each sorted fraction and quantified by UV absorbance on a Nanodrop 2000c. This entry comes from a study of shared clonotypes between healthy human individuals (TCRdb year 2020). Regarding the complete study: A couple of women and three men aged 18 to 49 years were included in the cohort. For each donor, three plates each were used for CD4 naive and CD4 memory, two plates were used for CD8 naive, and one plate was used for CD8 memory. Blood TCR repertoires of roughly 5 healthy adults were deeply sequenced to estimate repertoire size and the extent of clonotype sharing between individuals. Libraries were prepared and TCR repertoires were sequenced by different laboratories using diverse techniques, in order to increase sequencing depth and limit assay-specific biases. Per donor, leukapheresis produced somewhere between about 0.8 and 9 billion PBMCs. Broader findings and caveats from the paper: Sampling was limited to blood, and TCR repertoires in tissue likely differ from TCR repertoires in blood. Based on pairwise subsampling, the degree of clonotype sharing among donors was expected to be affected by sequencing depth. Clonotypes shared by all four sorted-subset donors showed higher generation probabilities than non-shared clonotypes. The small number of donors limited the genetic and exposure-history diversity represented. Sharing across four donors was observed for around 4.8% of naive CD4, less than 4% of naive CD8, about 2.5% of memory CD4, and around 0.4% of memory CD8 clonotypes. Larger estimated clonotype richness was generally found for naive subsets than for memory subsets. Rarefaction of sorted-subset datasets indicated incomplete sequencing despite the large sequencing depth.

Its CDR3 holds 15 amino acids, cysteine through phenylalanine. Only CDR3 DNA remains: 45 bases, in frame from the first base. CDR1 and CDR2 were assigned from the germline V gene as LGHNA and YSLEER. V is shortened by 1 base, J by 7 bases, and the region joining them spans 14 bases. Using the deep immunoSEQ assay, TCR CDR3 regions were amplified from genomic DNA by multiplex PCR. Extracted genomic DNA from each cell subset was spread evenly across all wells of several immunoSEQ 96-well plates, with each plate serving as a replicate. For sorted subsets, about 200 ng genomic DNA, equal to 25,000 to 35,000 T cell genomes, was loaded into each replicate PCR. Purified libraries were quantified with a Qubit 3.0 fluorometer, sized on a Bioanalyzer 2100, and re-quantified with the KAPA Library Quantification kit. A separate single-read 150-cycle Illumina NextSeq 550 flow cell was used to sequence each immunoSEQ 96-well plate. Per the original workflow: Because only junctional sequences without quality scores were contained in the immunoSEQ output, filtering matching that applied to full-length reads could not be performed. Sequences were annotated with PyIR, a Python wrapper for IgBLAST v1.9, and V/J genes and CDR3 were assigned using IMGT germline references. Reads were filtered out if the reads had weak V/J assignments (E-value above 1e-6), no CDR3, stop codons, out-of-frame junctions, or ambiguous translated residues. V3J clonotypes were defined by identical inferred V gene, J gene, and CDR3 amino acid sequence. To compute the percentage overlap between repertoires, the number of shared unique clonotypes was divided by the size of the smaller repertoire. Three approaches were used to assess repertoire richness: RTK rarefaction, the Chao1 estimator, and Recon v2.1 estimates of unobserved clonotypes. Generation probabilities were computed with OLGA for all TCRbeta clonotypes obtained by the gDNA method from four donors. The table was pulled from immuneACCESS by TCRdb, which kept in-frame rearrangements only. Such tables lose some clones; where checked, under half of the loss comes from unresolved V genes, and the rest has no known cause. D and trimming come from the DNA, and the V and J calls and clone size come from that table. This sample gives around 1,900,000 clones in total; about 94% of them show up just once. About 1.7% of the sample is taken by the ten largest.

The rearranged chain carries TRBV4-3 and TRBJ2-1; a tentative D call is TRBD1 (5 bases match). The sequence derives from a man aged 18 to 30 in good health. Some clones in this sample may be carry-over from other donors' samples. The sample taken for sequencing was naive CD8+ T cells from PBMCs. The cell subset or site label of this sample denotes: CD45RA+CCR7+. The CDR3 sequence is CASSQGGAPLNEQFF. The nucleotides read TGCGCCAGCAGCCAAGGGGGCGCCCCCCTGAATGAGCAGTTCTTC.